This T cell receptor beta chain is from a study of early T cells in non-severe SARS-CoV-2 infection. At the level of the study: It was bulk RNA from unsorted whole blood that was sequenced, and the chains were unpaired. The study, taken as a whole, reports: In VDJdb matching, anti-spike CD8 responses were favored while private and CD4 specificities went missing.

The CDR3 sequence is 15 residues long. Germline V gene lookup returns CDR1 SNHLY and CDR2 FYNNEI. With 6 bases removed from V and 3 bases from J, the gap between germline ends came to 14 bases. Individual cDNA molecules each received unique molecular identifiers attached to them. A single record per CDR3 protein comes from TCRdb applying MiXCR to the 5' RACE reads. The sample shows about 41,000 distinct CDR3 sequences, roughly 11% of them seen only once. A note on this clonotype: What it binds is unknown.

The chain combines TRBV2 with TRBJ1-4; D is perhaps TRBD1 (6 bases). Sequencing was carried out using whole blood. The receptor's source is an adult who was a healthcare worker with PCR-confirmed SARS-CoV-2 infection or an uninfected control (not recorded which). The CDR3 DNA sequence: TGTGCCAGCAGAACCGACAGGTTGTCTAATGAAAAACTGTTTTTT. Its protein is CASRTDRLSNEKLFF.